The 17 T cell receptor beta chains reported below all come from one sample, sequenced in a study of T cell responses to AZD1222 COVID-19 vaccine. Sequenced by immunoSEQ multiplex PCR; TCRdb stores in-frame clones only, minus some. The table lists approximately 68,000 clones, roughly 91% of them singletons. The sequences come from peripheral blood, collected 28 days after the second dose of the MenACWY control vaccine. Receptors originate from an adult who received the MenACWY meningococcal vaccine as a control.

This sequence joins TRBV28 and TRBJ1-2; tentatively, D is TRBD1 (6 bases). The germline gives CDR1 MDHEN, CDR2 SYDVKM. Trimming stripped 5 bases from V and 2 bases from J, with 15 bases between. The CDR3 extends over 15 amino acids. This CDR3 is CASSAPGVLNYGYTF. For the CDR3, the DNA is TGTGCCAGCAGTGCGCCAGGGGTTCTCAACTATGGCTACACCTTC.

This chain links TRBV29-1 with TRBJ1-1; D not resolved. Germline V gene sequence: CDR1 SQVTM, CDR2 ANQGSEA. The CDR3 is 13 residues long. Trimming cost V 1 base and J 6 bases, with 12 bases left between them. As DNA, the CDR3 is TGCAGCGTTGAAGTGAACGTGGGTGCTGAAGCTTTCTTT. Its translation is CSVEVNVGAEAFF.

The rearrangement links TRBV4-2 to TRBJ1-5, with 10 bases lining up with TRBD1. Germline values: CDR1 LGHNA, CDR2 YNFKEQ. V gave up 4 bases and J gave up 4 bases; unmatched junction bases: 7. This CDR3 has 16 amino acids. The CDR3 region is CASSLRGTGENQPQHF. CDR3 coding DNA: TGTGCCAGCAGCCTTCGGGGGACAGGGGAAAATCAGCCCCAGCATTTT.

This chain uses TRBV28 with TRBJ1-5, with D possibly being TRBD1 (5 bases). The CDR3 runs 14 residues. The germline V and J ends were trimmed by 3 bases and 6 bases, with 12 bases remaining between them. CDR1 and CDR2 from the germline V gene are MDHEN and SYDVKM. The CDR3 region is CASSLGRGGQPQHF. The DNA of the CDR3 is TGTGCCAGCAGTTTGGGGCGGGGAGGTCAGCCCCAGCATTTT.

About this clone: One end of the junction varies from germline; a read error may be responsible. This chain joins TRBV27 and TRBJ2-7; 10 bases agree with TRBD2. The CDR3 sequence is 16 residues long. Per germline, CDR1 MNHEY and CDR2 SMNVEV (reference sequence). For the CDR3, the DNA is TGTGCCAGCAGTCTATCTGGGGCTAGCGGGAGTTACGAGCAGTACTTC. It is translated as CASSLSGASGSYEQYF.

The V gene is TRBV4-3, the J gene TRBJ1-6; D is perhaps TRBD1 (6 bases). From germline, CDR1 is LGHNA and CDR2 YSLEER. The CDR3 contains 17 residues. V lost 1 base and J lost 9, with 19 bases in between. CDR3 amino acids: CASSQASLDRYGSPLHF. The DNA of the CDR3 is TGCGCCAGCAGCCAAGCTTCCCTCGACAGGTACGGTTCACCCCTCCACTTT.

This clone was seen only a few times. This chain connects TRBV9 to TRBJ2-5; 10 positions match TRBD2. There are 15 residues in the CDR3. Per the germline V gene, CDR1 is SGDLS and CDR2 is YYNGEE. V was pared by 2 bases and J by 2 bases, with 3 bases of the junction left unmatched. CDR3 DNA sequence: TGTGCCAGCAGCGTTAGCGGGAGGCCGCAAGAGACCCAGTACTTC. Protein: CASSVSGRPQETQYF.

V gene TRBV5-1 combines with J gene TRBJ2-7; unclear D gene. The CDR3 is 14 amino acids. Germline assignment: CDR1 SGHRS and CDR2 YFSETQ. The V end was cut by 0 bases, the J end by 3 bases, with 10 bases between. CDR3 sequence: CASSLATSGYEQYF. The CDR3 nucleotides read TGCGCCAGCAGCTTGGCCACATCGGGCTACGAGCAGTACTTC.

There are a few counts of this clone. The gene calls are TRBV3-1 (or the pseudogene TRBV3-2) and TRBJ1-6, with D uncertain. Germline V CDR1 and CDR2: LGHDT, YNNKEL (reference sequence). This CDR3 is 14 amino acids long. Trimming cost V 2 bases and J 8 bases, with 10 bases left between them. DNA of the CDR3: TGTGCCAGCAGCCAAACGGGGAGCGATTCACCCCTCCACTTT. Its protein product is CASSQTGSDSPLHF.

The V gene is TRBV7-2, the J gene TRBJ1-2; 7 nucleotides line up with TRBD1. CDR3 length: 12 amino acids. CDR1 and CDR2 (germline): SGHTA, FQGNSA. With 5 bases clipped from V and 8 bases from J, the junction kept 5 bases outside the gene matches. In nucleotides, the CDR3 is TGTGCCAGCAGCCAACAGGGGTTGGGCTACACCTTC. Protein product: CASSQQGLGYTF.

The gene calls are TRBV24-1 and TRBJ2-2, with 10 bases that match TRBD1. The ends lost 5 bases at V and 5 bases at J; junction bases unmatched: 7. CDR3 length equals 16 residues. Looked up from germline, CDR1 is KGHDR and CDR2 is SFDVKD. In DNA form, the CDR3 reads TGTGCCACCAGTGCCCCGGGACAGGGGAGTACCGGGGAGCTGTTTTTT. Translation: CATSAPGQGSTGELFF.

The table lists this clone with a count of one. The gene calls are TRBV6-5 and TRBJ1-5; 7 nucleotides agree with TRBD1. This CDR3 contains 16 residues. V dropped 4 bases and J dropped 7; count of bases not matched to a gene: 13. Germline lookup yields CDR1 MNHEY and CDR2 SVGAGI. CDR3 region: CASSSNRQGRDQPQHF. The CDR3 DNA reads TGTGCCAGCAGTTCGAATCGACAGGGCCGAGACCAGCCCCAGCATTTT.

V is TRBV7-2 and J is TRBJ1-6; tentatively, D is TRBD1 (6 bases). Germline assignment: CDR1 SGHTA and CDR2 FQGNSA. There are 13 residues in the CDR3. V lost 2 bases and J 10 bases, leaving 9 bases between the germline ends. Here the CDR3 reads CASSLYRDSPLHF. The CDR3 bases are TGTGCCAGCAGCTTATACAGGGACTCACCCCTCCACTTT.

The chain is built from TRBV12-3 or TRBV12-4 and TRBJ1-4; no clear D gene. CDR3 length: 13 residues. V was cut by 3 bases and J by 5 bases, with 7 bases left in between. CDR3 residues: CASSFGENEKLFF. The CDR3 DNA is TGTGCCAGCAGTTTTGGGGAGAATGAAAAACTGTTTTTT.

This clone was recorded only once. The J gene is TRBJ1-5, the V gene TRBV4-3; TRBD1 might be the D (5 bases). Trimming shortened V by 0 bases and J by 9 bases, and 18 bases separated the two germline ends. The CDR3 has 16 amino acids. Germline CDR1 reads LGHNA; CDR2 reads YSLEER. The CDR3 DNA reads TGCGCCAGCAGCCAAGATCTCAGTACCATGGGGCGGCCCCAGCATTTT. It encodes CASSQDLSTMGRPQHF.

This chain uses TRBV3-1 (or the pseudogene TRBV3-2) with TRBJ1-1, with a weak D call TRBD1 (6 bases). CDR3 length: 15 amino acids. V shed 4 bases and J shed 0 bases, with 12 bases lying between them. Germline V lookup: CDR1 LGHDT, CDR2 YNNKEL (reference sequence). The DNA of the CDR3 is TGTGCCAGCAGCCTGAGGGGGTCGCTGAACACTGAAGCTTTCTTT. Its protein is CASSLRGSLNTEAFF.

The chain employs TRBV28 and TRBJ1-2; perhaps TRBD1 as D (6 bases). The V end was cut by 8 bases, the J end by 8 bases, with 12 bases between. CDR1 MDHEN and CDR2 SYDVKM come from the germline V gene. The CDR3 runs 11 residues. The CDR3 DNA follows: TGTGCCAGCTCCGACAGGCAGGGCTACACCTTC. Translated, it gives CASSDRQGYTF.